This TCR beta chain came from a study of blood T cell repertoires in COVID-19. The overall study: Collection of acute and convalescent COVID-19 samples took place in the United States, Italy and Spain. PBMCs, B-cell-depleted T cells, or T cells provided the cDNA or gDNA that made up the material.

Germline-derived CDR1 and CDR2 are MDHEN and SYDVKM. Trimming took 4 bases from V and 2 from J; bases not matched to a gene: 4. The CDR3 covers 14 residues. Study processing details: It was from reference gene primer amplification that nucleated cell counts were estimated. Libraries were prepared by immunoSEQ multiplex PCR; TCRdb keeps only in-frame clonotypes and omits some of them. D and trimming come from the DNA, and the V and J calls and clone size come from that table. This sample has tens of thousands of clones, with about 91% found just once. This clone has a single count. The specimen was peripheral blood. The chain joins TRBV28 to TRBJ2-5; 7 nucleotides line up with TRBD1. The receptor was isolated from a woman aged 55-75 years with active COVID-19. The CDR3 DNA is TGTGCCAGCAGTTCTGGACAGGCGCAAGAGACCCAGTACTTC. It translates to CASSSGQAQETQYF.